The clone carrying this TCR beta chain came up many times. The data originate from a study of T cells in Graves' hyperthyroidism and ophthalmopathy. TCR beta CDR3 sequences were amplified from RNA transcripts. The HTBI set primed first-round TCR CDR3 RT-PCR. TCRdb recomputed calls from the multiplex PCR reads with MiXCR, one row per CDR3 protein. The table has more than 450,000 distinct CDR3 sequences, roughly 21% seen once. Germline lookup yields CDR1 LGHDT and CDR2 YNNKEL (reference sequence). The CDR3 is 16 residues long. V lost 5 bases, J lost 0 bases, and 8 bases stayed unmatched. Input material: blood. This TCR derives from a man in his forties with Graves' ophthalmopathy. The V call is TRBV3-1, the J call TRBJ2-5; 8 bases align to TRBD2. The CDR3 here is CASSSSRGADQETQYF. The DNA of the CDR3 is TGTGCCAGCAGCTCTTCGCGGGGGGCAGACCAAGAGACCCAGTACTTC.